The 3 T cell receptor beta chains listed next were all sequenced from one sample in a study of cytomegalovirus exposure and HLA in healthy donors. PCR primers comprised 60 Vbeta and 13 Jbeta primers. Using immunoSEQ multiplex PCR, the repertoire was profiled, and TCRdb retains in-frame clones only, with some absent. Of about 110,000 clones listed, about 80% are singletons. The specimen sequenced was PBMCs. The receptors were sampled from a young man in good health and CMV-seropositive.

V is TRBV7-8 and J is TRBJ1-2, with 7 bases fitting TRBD1. After removal of 2 bases from V and 10 bases from J, the junction contained 10 bases not matched to a gene. Germline V gene sequence: CDR1 SGHVS, CDR2 FQNEAQ. CDR3 length equals 14 residues. The CDR3 sequence: CASSLRDSSSDYTF. The CDR3 nucleotides are TGTGCCAGCAGCTTAAGGGACAGCAGTAGTGACTACACCTTC.

This clone was observed a few times. V usage is TRBV6-5 and J usage is TRBJ1-5; weak D call: TRBD1 (6 bases). This CDR3 is built from 13 residues. Trimming took off 5 bases at V and 5 bases at J, with 10 bases between the two ends. Germline V gives CDR1 MNHEY, CDR2 SVGAGI. The CDR3 DNA follows: TGTGCCAGCAGTCCAGGGGCGGATCAGCCCCAGCATTTT. Residues: CASSPGADQPQHF.

This chain connects TRBV19 to TRBJ2-2; 7 positions agree with TRBD1. CDR1 is LNHDA, CDR2 SQIVND, per germline (reference sequence). Trimming took 7 bases from V and 2 from J; bases not matched to a gene: 7. The CDR3 covers 15 residues. For the CDR3, the DNA is TGTGCCAGTAACCCGGACAGGCCAAACACCGGGGAGCTGTTTTTT. It translates to CASNPDRPNTGELFF. Together with reference TRBV19 and TRBJ2-2, the CDR3 gives the full variable domain: DGGITQSPKYLFRKEGQNVTLSCEQNLNHDAMYWYRQDPGQGLRLIYYSQIVNDFQKGDIAEGYSVSREKKESFPLTVTSAQKNPTAFYLCASNPDRPNTGELFFGEGSRLTVL.